Listed below are T cell receptor beta chains from one sample, sequenced in a study of OX40 agonist ivuxolimab in advanced cancers. Method: immunoSEQ multiplex PCR; TCRdb's copy keeps in-frame clones and lacks some. The sample yields tens of thousands of clones, around 87% seen once. The sample here was CD4+ or CD8+ T cells sorted from blood, taken in a trial of the OX40 agonist ivuxolimab. The receptors come from an adult with an advanced solid tumor such as melanoma, head and neck, liver or kidney cancer. CDR3s include the opening cysteine and the closing phenylalanine or tryptophan.

13	TRBJ1-1	TRBV30	CAWSGLGWTEAFF
12	TRBJ1-2	TRBV30	CAWSVVTEGYTF
18	TRBJ2-2	TRBV27	CASSLPLGLAGYTGELFF
13	TRBJ2-7	TRBV7-9	CASSPRGSYEQYF
15	TRBJ2-5	TRBV27	CASSLFGAEEETQYF
14	TRBJ2-7	TRBV28	CASSLAGGFYEQYF
14	TRBJ1-2	TRBV23-1	CASSLPVGRGGYTF
15	TRBJ2-1	TRBV27	CASSLWQGEYNEQFF
13	TRBJ1-5	TRBV27	CASSSRGGQPQHF
15	TRBJ1-4	TRBV5-6	CASSLTDRGNEKLFF
13	TRBJ1-5	TRBV7-3	CASSLTGGQPQHF
16	TRBJ2-1	TRBV27	CASSTVGREGRAEQFF